These T cell receptor beta chains were read from a single sample in a study of cytomegalovirus exposure and HLA in healthy donors. The method was immunoSEQ multiplex PCR; TCRdb's version includes in-frame clones alone and lacks a portion of them. Seen here are fewer than 150,000 clones, roughly 86% observed once, and the top ten hold under 5%. The material sequenced was PBMCs. These receptors came from a man between 18 and 35 years old in good health and CMV-seronegative. Each CDR3 is given with its conserved first and last residue. A D gene is named only where the DNA matches it firmly. Clone size is given for some rows only: seen once, a few or many times, or a class if the clone is expanded.

v_call	j_call	clone_size	d_call	cdr3_aa	cdr3_nt
TRBV5-4	TRBJ2-3	-	TRBD2	CASSWGAGGLADTQYF	TGTGCCAGCAGCTGGGGAGCGGGGGGGCTGGCAGATACGCAGTATTTT
TRBV10-3	TRBJ1-4	-	TRBD1	CAISEAGTGGGEKLFF	TGTGCCATCAGTGAGGCAGGAACAGGGGGCGGTGAAAAACTGTTTTTT
TRBV7-2	TRBJ1-2	-	-	CASSLATAYGYTF	TGTGCCAGCAGCTTAGCGACAGCCTATGGCTACACCTTC
TRBV5-1	TRBJ1-1	-	-	CASSLAAGEGTEAFF	TGCGCCAGCAGCTTGGCCGCAGGGGAAGGCACTGAAGCTTTCTTT
TRBV18	TRBJ1-1	few	-	CASSPGQNTEAFF	TGTGCCAGCTCACCAGGGCAGAACACTGAAGCTTTCTTT
TRBV7-8	TRBJ2-5	-	TRBD1	CASSLVRGTGGETQYF	TGTGCCAGCAGCTTAGTTAGGGGGACAGGGGGAGAGACCCAGTACTTC
TRBV5-1	TRBJ2-5	-	-	CASTRGLAEETQYF	TGCGCCAGCACCCGCGGGCTAGCCGAAGAGACCCAGTACTTC
TRBV6-1	TRBJ2-1	-	-	CASSGLEGEQFF	TGTGCCAGCAGTGGTCTAGAAGGTGAGCAGTTCTTC
TRBV19	TRBJ2-7	few	-	CASSIGGRGLNEQYF	TGTGCCAGTAGTATCGGGGGGCGCGGGCTGAACGAGCAGTACTTC
TRBV18	TRBJ2-6	-	-	CASSPGEGTGANVLTF	TGTGCCAGCTCACCGGGCGAGGGAACCGGGGCCAACGTCCTGACTTTC
TRBV6-1	TRBJ2-1	-	TRBD2	CASSGRLAGGDNEQFF	TGTGCCAGCAGTGGGCGGCTAGCGGGGGGAGACAATGAGCAGTTCTTC
TRBV5-1	TRBJ2-4	-	-	CASSLYSGLAKNIQYF	TGCGCCAGCAGCTTGTATAGCGGACTAGCCAAAAACATTCAGTACTTC
TRBV9	TRBJ2-7	-	-	CASSEGTLSSYEQYF	TGTGCCAGCAGCGAGGGGACTCTGAGCTCCTACGAGCAGTACTTC
TRBV7-6	TRBJ2-7	-	-	CASSSTLRDLTYEQYF	TGTGCCAGCAGCTCGACCCTCCGGGACTTGACCTACGAGCAGTACTTC
TRBV5-5	TRBJ1-1	-	-	CASSSPPLPGGRTEAFF	TGTGCCAGCAGCAGCCCCCCCCTCCCGGGGGGCAGGACTGAAGCTTTCTTT
TRBV5-6	TRBJ2-7	-	-	CASSLKVARGNEQYF	TGTGCCAGCAGCTTGAAGGTAGCTAGGGGAAACGAGCAGTACTTC
TRBV15	TRBJ2-6	-	-	CATSRGQGNSGANVLTF	TGTGCCACCAGCAGAGGGCAGGGGAACTCTGGGGCCAACGTCCTGACTTTC
TRBV7-6	TRBJ2-1	few	TRBD2	CASSLADTSGRAGWTLGGEQFF	TGTGCCAGCAGCCTAGCCGACACTAGCGGGAGGGCCGGTTGGACATTGGGAGGTGAGCAGTTCTTC
TRBV30	TRBJ1-1	few	TRBD1	CAWSTGQGAEAFF	TGTGCCTGGAGTACGGGACAGGGGGCTGAAGCTTTCTTT
TRBV6-5	TRBJ1-5	-	-	CASSSSRLSGQPQHF	TGTGCCAGCAGTTCCTCCCGACTCTCCGGTCAGCCCCAGCATTTT
TRBV7-2	TRBJ1-5	-	-	CASSKGTGVSNQPQHF	TGTGCCAGCAGCAAAGGAACCGGGGTTAGCAATCAGCCCCAGCATTTT
TRBV10-2	TRBJ1-4	-	TRBD1	CASGGTGGTNEKLFF	TGCGCCAGCGGGGGGACAGGGGGAACTAATGAAAAACTGTTTTTT
TRBV6-5	TRBJ1-5	few	-	CASRPDTRVAPQHF	TGTGCCAGCAGACCCGACACCCGCGTGGCGCCCCAGCATTTT
TRBV10-3	TRBJ2-3	-	TRBD2	CAIGTSGRGSTDTQYF	TGTGCCATAGGGACTAGCGGGAGGGGAAGCACAGATACGCAGTATTTT
TRBV6-5	TRBJ1-1	-	TRBD1	CASSIGTGSNTEAFF	TGTGCCAGCAGTATCGGGACAGGATCTAACACTGAAGCTTTCTTT
TRBV7-7	TRBJ2-3	-	TRBD2	CASSETGGSTDTQYF	TGTGCTAGCAGCGAGACGGGGGGGAGCACAGATACGCAGTATTTT
TRBV2	TRBJ1-4	-	TRBD1	CASRSGTGSGKLFF	TGTGCCAGCAGGTCCGGGACAGGGTCGGGAAAACTGTTTTTT
TRBV29-1	TRBJ2-3	-	-	CSGRGSTDTQYF	TGCAGCGGGAGGGGCAGCACAGATACGCAGTATTTT
TRBV5-1	TRBJ2-7	-	-	CASSWVRGGPYEQYF	TGCGCCAGCAGCTGGGTTAGGGGAGGCCCCTACGAGCAGTACTTC
TRBV6-6	TRBJ1-1	once	-	CASSTGVPLLF	TGTGCCAGCAGTACGGGTGTCCCTCTACTATTT
TRBV2	TRBJ1-2	many	TRBD1	CATRDRVSYGYTF	TGTGCCACCCGGGACAGGGTATCTTATGGCTACACCTTC
TRBV5-1	TRBJ2-7	-	TRBD1	CASGAGGTYEQYF	TGCGCCAGTGGGGCAGGGGGAACCTACGAGCAGTACTTC
TRBV19	TRBJ2-4	-	TRBD1	CASSISGQGVIQYF	TGTGCCAGTAGTATATCGGGACAGGGTGTCATTCAGTACTTC
TRBV5-1	TRBJ1-2	-	TRBD1	CASSANRGSYTF	TGCGCCAGCAGCGCGAACAGGGGAAGCTACACCTTC
TRBV7-9	TRBJ2-7	-	-	CASSYGTAGEQYF	TGTGCCAGCAGCTACGGCACAGCGGGCGAGCAGTACTTC
TRBV18	TRBJ2-4	-	TRBD2	CASSTGTSGLAKNIQYF	TGTGCCAGCTCAACCGGGACTAGCGGTCTAGCCAAAAACATTCAGTACTTC
TRBV18	TRBJ2-5	-	-	CASSPSALGHQETQYF	TGTGCCAGCTCACCTTCAGCGCTAGGCCACCAAGAGACCCAGTACTTC
TRBV2	TRBJ2-7	-	TRBD2	CARRRIAGEGDEQYF	TGTGCCAGAAGGCGGATAGCGGGGGAGGGGGACGAGCAGTACTTC
TRBV5-6	TRBJ2-7	-	-	CASSLWREPYEQYF	TGTGCCAGCAGCTTGTGGAGGGAGCCCTACGAGCAGTACTTC
TRBV13	TRBJ2-7	-	-	CASSASTGTGTYEQYF	TGTGCCAGCAGCGCATCAACCGGGACTGGGACCTACGAGCAGTACTTC
TRBV2	TRBJ1-2	-	TRBD1	CASSPPGGDGYTF	TGTGCCAGCAGTCCACCAGGGGGCGATGGCTACACCTTC
TRBV16	TRBJ2-7	-	TRBD2	CASSQYTRGGDEQYF	TGTGCCAGCAGCCAATATACACGGGGGGGCGACGAGCAGTACTTC
TRBV6-5	TRBJ1-1	-	-	CASSYRTVTEAFF	TGTGCCAGCAGTTACCGGACAGTCACTGAAGCTTTCTTT
TRBV11-2	TRBJ2-1	-	TRBD1	CASTQPGTGGAGQFF	TGTGCCAGCACCCAACCGGGGACAGGGGGAGCTGGGCAGTTCTTC
TRBV5-1	TRBJ2-3	-	-	CASSSLAPKSTDTQYF	TGCGCCAGCAGCTCTCTAGCGCCGAAGAGCACAGATACGCAGTATTTT
TRBV6-6	TRBJ1-1	-	-	CASSLKEMGTEAFF	TGTGCCAGCAGCCTGAAGGAGATGGGCACTGAAGCTTTCTTT
TRBV30	TRBJ1-2	-	-	CAWSKGVGKIDEGYTF	TGTGCCTGGAGTAAGGGGGTGGGCAAGATCGACGAGGGCTACACCTTC
TRBV2	TRBJ1-1	-	-	CASSIRGGTEAFF	TGTGCCAGCAGTATCCGGGGAGGCACTGAAGCTTTCTTT
TRBV5-6	TRBJ1-2	-	-	CASSPRPGLEGYTF	TGTGCCAGCAGCCCCCGGCCAGGGTTAGAGGGCTACACCTTC
TRBV25-1	TRBJ2-5	-	TRBD1	CASSVRTGGGETQYF	TGTGCCAGCAGCGTCAGGACAGGGGGTGGGGAGACCCAGTACTTC
TRBV25-1	TRBJ2-3	-	TRBD1	CASSEGQKQYF	TGTGCCAGCAGTGAGGGACAGAAGCAGTATTTT
TRBV9	TRBJ2-2	-	-	CASSVSTAGELFF	TGTGCCAGCAGCGTATCGACAGCCGGGGAGCTGTTTTTT
TRBV5-6	TRBJ2-5	-	-	CASSLDERETQYF	TGTGCCAGCAGCTTAGATGAGCGAGAGACCCAGTACTTC
TRBV4-1	TRBJ2-3	once	-	CASSAKGGGLTDTQYF	TGCGCCAGCAGCGCCAAAGGGGGTGGGCTCACAGATACGCAGTATTTT
TRBV30	TRBJ1-2	once	-	CAWSVNSWQGYGYTF	TGTGCCTGGAGTGTAAATTCTTGGCAGGGCTATGGCTACACCTTC
TRBV19	TRBJ2-6	-	TRBD1	CASSPRDSSGANVLTF	TGTGCCAGTAGTCCCCGGGACAGCTCTGGGGCCAACGTCCTGACTTTC
TRBV5-8	TRBJ2-1	-	TRBD2	CASSFIGGGRMYNEQFF	TGTGCCAGCAGCTTTATCGGGGGGGGACGGATGTACAATGAGCAGTTCTTC
TRBV5-6	TRBJ1-2	-	-	CASSHTTTNYGYTF	TGTGCCAGCAGTCATACTACAACTAACTATGGCTACACCTTC